This T cell receptor (beta chain) comes out of a study of T cells in Graves' hyperthyroidism and ophthalmopathy. Background on the study: The blood sample was taken at first diagnosis, before treatment began.

V gave up 3 bases and J gave up 7 bases; unmatched junction bases: 5. The CDR3 extends over 14 amino acids. CDR1 is LNHNV, CDR2 YYDKDF, per germline (reference sequence). Exclusion followed for patients with uncontrolled infection, other autoimmune disease, pregnancy or lactation. Diagnoses were established using clinical symptoms, serum thyroxine and TRAb, thyroid ultrasound and orbital computed tomography. The investigators amplified TCR beta CDR3 regions from RNA transcripts. Researchers ran a first-round RT-PCR on the TCR CDR3 using the HTBI primer set. Each CDR3 protein gets one entry after TCRdb re-called the multiplex PCR reads with MiXCR. The sample holds about 610,000 distinct CDR3 sequences, approximately 15% seen once.

This clonotype was obtained from a woman aged 40-49 years with Graves' ophthalmopathy. Material: blood. The rearrangement links TRBV15 to TRBJ1-4; 7 nucleotides match TRBD1. CDR3 DNA sequence: TGTGCCACCAGCAGGGACAGGATAGCTGAAAAACTGTTTTTT. Translating it yields CATSRDRIAEKLFF.